This T cell receptor (beta chain) stems from a study of monozygotic twins with cystic fibrosis. Data came from immunoSEQ multiplex PCR; TCRdb stores just in-frame clones and leaves some out. This sample has tens of thousands of clones, with 85% to 95% found just once. The CDR3 length is 14 residues. CDR1 and CDR2 (germline): SGHVS, FNYEAQ. Trimming stripped 1 base from V and 5 bases from J, with 12 bases between. On this clone: Antigen unknown.

Study outcomes and limitations: Median Simpson clonality of 0.0095 suggested naive T cells predominated.

This clonotype was obtained from a boy between 2 and 10 years old with cystic fibrosis. The chain has TRBV7-6 and TRBJ2-7; D assignment may be TRBD1 or TRBD2 (5 bases each). Specimen: blood. CDR3 amino acids: CASSLGGQGDEQYF. As DNA, the CDR3 is TGTGCCAGCAGCTTAGGTGGTCAGGGAGACGAGCAGTACTTC.